The rows below give T cell receptor beta chains drawn from one sample of a study of CD8 T cells in ankylosing spondylitis. TCRdb recomputed calls from the 5' RACE reads with MiXCR, one row per CDR3 protein. This sample has about 440,000 distinct CDR3 sequences; 15% to 20% occur once, and the top ten carry approximately 0.97%. The specimen was blood, either unsorted or a sorted T cell fraction (not recorded which). The receptor set was obtained from a male donor with ankylosing spondylitis. CDR3s leave out the opening cysteine and the closing phenylalanine or tryptophan. The order of the fields is J gene, V gene, CDR3 protein.

j_gene: TRBJ2-7
v_gene: TRBV7-9
CDR3aa: ASSLLAGRGQY

j_gene: TRBJ2-5
v_gene: TRBV2
CDR3aa: ASSERGFPQETQY

j_gene: TRBJ2-3
v_gene: TRBV12-3/TRBV12-4
CDR3aa: ASRNLNPGLAEDTDTQY

j_gene: TRBJ2-3
v_gene: TRBV11-2
CDR3aa: ASSSPFFGGVTDTQY

j_gene: TRBJ1-5
v_gene: TRBV12-3/TRBV12-4
CDR3aa: ASSFGHQPQH

j_gene: TRBJ2-1
v_gene: TRBV7-9
CDR3aa: ATTRAANEQF

j_gene: TRBJ1-3
v_gene: TRBV5-1
CDR3aa: ASSRGLRGNTIY

j_gene: TRBJ1-1
v_gene: TRBV30
CDR3aa: AWSPRMNTEAF

j_gene: TRBJ1-5
v_gene: TRBV5-1
CDR3aa: ASSDGGLNQPQH

j_gene: TRBJ2-5
v_gene: TRBV18
CDR3aa: ASSPPLPDRDWETQY

j_gene: TRBJ2-4
v_gene: TRBV27
CDR3aa: ASSPLGGRGQAKNIQY

j_gene: TRBJ2-1
v_gene: TRBV4-1
CDR3aa: ASRGRTTRGYNEQF

j_gene: TRBJ1-2
v_gene: TRBV19
CDR3aa: ASNPGQKAPGGYGYT

j_gene: TRBJ1-6
v_gene: TRBV6-1
CDR3aa: ATRTGLSSYNSPLH

j_gene: TRBJ2-2
v_gene: TRBV9
CDR3aa: ASSVVPGTGGLAGELF

j_gene: TRBJ2-2
v_gene: TRBV28
CDR3aa: ASTGRADRVTGELF

j_gene: TRBJ2-7
v_gene: TRBV9
CDR3aa: ASSVEGVSYEQY

j_gene: TRBJ2-2
v_gene: TRBV5-1
CDR3aa: ASSRPTSGKPNTGELF

j_gene: TRBJ2-7
v_gene: TRBV27
CDR3aa: ASIQTGAYEQY

j_gene: TRBJ2-7
v_gene: TRBV30
CDR3aa: AWNAGPPYEQY

j_gene: TRBJ1-3
v_gene: TRBV4-1
CDR3aa: ASSQDQFGGQRRWGNTIY

j_gene: TRBJ2-3
v_gene: TRBV10-3
CDR3aa: AIRGDRYTDTQY

j_gene: TRBJ2-3
v_gene: TRBV28
CDR3aa: ASNRRADTQY

j_gene: TRBJ2-1
v_gene: TRBV12-3/TRBV12-4
CDR3aa: AGAYHRGEQF

j_gene: TRBJ1-2
v_gene: TRBV20-1
CDR3aa: SARDPPGQAAGGYT

j_gene: TRBJ2-1
v_gene: TRBV4-3
CDR3aa: ASSQVSGTKTEQF

j_gene: TRBJ2-5
v_gene: TRBV11-2
CDR3aa: ASSSRRAQETQY

j_gene: TRBJ1-1
v_gene: TRBV12-3/TRBV12-4
CDR3aa: ASSATGTEEAF